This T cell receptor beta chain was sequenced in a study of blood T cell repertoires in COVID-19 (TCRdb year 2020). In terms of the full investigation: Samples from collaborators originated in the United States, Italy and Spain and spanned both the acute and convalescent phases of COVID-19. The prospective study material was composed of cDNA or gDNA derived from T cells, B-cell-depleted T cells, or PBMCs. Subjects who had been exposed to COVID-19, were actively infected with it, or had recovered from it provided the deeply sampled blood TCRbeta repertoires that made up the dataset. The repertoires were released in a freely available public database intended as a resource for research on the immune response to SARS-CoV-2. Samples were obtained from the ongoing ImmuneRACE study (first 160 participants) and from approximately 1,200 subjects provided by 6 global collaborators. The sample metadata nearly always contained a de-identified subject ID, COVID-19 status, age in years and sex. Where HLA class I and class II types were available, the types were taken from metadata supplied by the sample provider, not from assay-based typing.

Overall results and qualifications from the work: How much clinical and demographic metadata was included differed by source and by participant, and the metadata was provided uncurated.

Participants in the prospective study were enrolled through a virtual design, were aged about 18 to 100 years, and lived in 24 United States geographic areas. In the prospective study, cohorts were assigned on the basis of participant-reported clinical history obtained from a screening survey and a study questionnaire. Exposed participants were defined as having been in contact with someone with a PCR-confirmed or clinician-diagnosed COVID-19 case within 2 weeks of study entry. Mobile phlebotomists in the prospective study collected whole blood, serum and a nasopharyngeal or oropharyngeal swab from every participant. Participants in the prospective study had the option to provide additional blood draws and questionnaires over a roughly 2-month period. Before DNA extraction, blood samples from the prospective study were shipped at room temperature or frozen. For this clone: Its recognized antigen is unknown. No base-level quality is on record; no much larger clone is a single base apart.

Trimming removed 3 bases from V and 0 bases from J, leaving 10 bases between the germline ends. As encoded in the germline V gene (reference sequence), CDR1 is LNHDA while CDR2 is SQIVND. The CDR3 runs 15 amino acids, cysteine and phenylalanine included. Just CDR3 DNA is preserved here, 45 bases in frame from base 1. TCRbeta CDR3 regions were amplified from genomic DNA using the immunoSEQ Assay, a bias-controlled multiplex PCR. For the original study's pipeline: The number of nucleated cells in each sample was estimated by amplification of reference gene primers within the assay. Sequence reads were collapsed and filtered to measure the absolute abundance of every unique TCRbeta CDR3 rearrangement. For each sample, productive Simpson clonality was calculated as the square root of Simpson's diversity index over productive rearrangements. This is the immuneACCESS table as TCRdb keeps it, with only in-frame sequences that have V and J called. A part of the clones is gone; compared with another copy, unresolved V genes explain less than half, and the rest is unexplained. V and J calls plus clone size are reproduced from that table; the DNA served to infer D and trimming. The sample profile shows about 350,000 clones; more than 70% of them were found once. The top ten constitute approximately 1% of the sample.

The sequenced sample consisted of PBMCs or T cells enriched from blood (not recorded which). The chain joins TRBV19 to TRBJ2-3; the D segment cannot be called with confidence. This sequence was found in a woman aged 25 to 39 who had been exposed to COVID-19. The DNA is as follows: TGTGCCAGTAGTATCGGGTCTACTAGCACAGATACGCAGTATTTT. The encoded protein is CASSIGSTSTDTQYF.